This paragraph reports one T cell receptor beta chain. Its antigen remains unidentified. V was pared by 1 base and J by 5 bases, with 12 bases between. The V gene's germline CDR1 is LGHNA and CDR2 YNFKEQ. This CDR3 is built from 15 residues. The data are from a study of T-cell memory formation after mild COVID-19. Study-wide points: Researchers could not confirm that second-wave clones peaking on day 37 targeted SARS-CoV-2. Mainly in CM and EM were contracting CD4+ clones; CD8+ were in EMRA.

TCR alpha and TCR beta cDNA libraries carrying sample barcodes and UMIs came from 5'RACE with constant-segment primers. TCRdb fed the 5' RACE reads into MiXCR, producing one record per CDR3 protein. The sample lists roughly 150,000 distinct CDR3 sequences, approximately 12% occurring once. Sequencing input: PBMCs or a T cell subset sorted from them (not recorded which). This TCR derives from a man aged 18 to 29 who had mild COVID-19 (a few samples of this study predate the infection). Cell type and time point are not known. The chain links TRBV4-2 to TRBJ1-5, with D uncertain. This CDR3 is CASSQGSNLDQPQHF. The CDR3 nucleotides are TGTGCCAGCAGCCAAGGGTCCAACTTGGATCAGCCCCAGCATTTT.